The 14 T cell receptor beta chains listed next were all sequenced from one sample in a study of CD8 T cells in Susac syndrome. The RNA, roughly 0.5 to 1 ug, was put through reverse transcription using random hexamers. TCRdb re-analysed the immunoSEQ multiplex PCR reads in MiXCR, keeping a single row per CDR3 protein. The data contain under 250,000 distinct CDR3 sequences, about 94% of them seen just once; the ten biggest clones take up around 0.07%. Sequenced input: CD4+ T cells from PBMCs. These receptors all stem from a human donor with multiple sclerosis.

The chain joins TRBV27 to TRBJ2-4; 9 nucleotides align to TRBD1. CDR1 and CDR2 (germline): MNHEY, SMNVEV (reference sequence). Trimming took 8 bases from V and 6 from J; bases not matched to a gene: 11. This CDR3 comprises 15 residues. The chain's CDR3 is CASRTAPGQGNIQYF. The DNA for the CDR3 is TGTGCCAGCCGTACGGCCCCGGGACAGGGAAACATTCAGTACTTC.

As DNA, the CDR3 is TGTGCCAGCAGTTACGGACTAGCGGGAGGTGGCGGGGAGACCCAGTACTTC. Its protein product is CASSYGLAGGGGETQYF. The V and J genes are TRBV6-2 or TRBV6-3 and TRBJ2-5, with 14 bases matching TRBD2. From germline, CDR1 is MNHEY and CDR2 SVGEGT. CDR3 length: 17 amino acids. With 2 bases clipped from V and 5 bases from J, the junction kept 7 bases outside the gene matches.

The chain links TRBV20-1 to TRBJ1-3, with D possibly being TRBD1 (5 bases). Looked up from germline, CDR1 is DFQATT and CDR2 is SNEGSKA (reference sequence). This CDR3 has 12 amino acids. CDR3 sequence reads: CSVPRAGNTIYF. The CDR3 nucleotides read TGCAGCGTCCCCAGGGCAGGAAACACCATATATTTT.

The chain joins TRBV29-1 to TRBJ1-1; maybe TRBD1 (6 bases). Germline CDR1 and CDR2: SQVTM and ANQGSEA. The V and J ends lost 4 bases and 2 bases respectively, with 11 bases between them. This CDR3 contains 13 residues. In DNA form, the CDR3 reads TGCAGCGTTGCCGGGACAACTAACACTGAAGCTTTCTTT. Translated: CSVAGTTNTEAFF.

V is TRBV5-6 and J is TRBJ1-3; 7 bases match TRBD1. V lost 0 bases and J lost 4; bases outside the gene matches: 4. Germline V gene data show CDR1 as SGHDT and CDR2 as YYEEEE. The CDR3 spans 15 residues. CDR3 nucleotides: TGTGCCAGCAGCTTGGAACCGGGACAGGGAAACACCATATATTTT. Translating gives CASSLEPGQGNTIYF.

This clonotype was counted a single time. The chain links TRBV5-6 to TRBJ2-7; a weak D match, TRBD2 (6 bases). Germline V lookup: CDR1 SGHDT, CDR2 YYEEEE. The CDR3 extends over 15 amino acids. V dropped 0 bases and J dropped 3 bases, with 13 bases sitting between them. CDR3 region: CASSLGGLSGYEQYF. The DNA of the CDR3 is TGTGCCAGCAGCTTGGGGGGCCTTAGCGGCTACGAGCAGTACTTC. Supplemented by reference TRBV5-6 and TRBJ2-7, the full variable domain reads DAGVTQSPTHLIKTRGQQVTLRCSPKSGHDTVSWYQQALGQGPQFIFQYYEEEERQRGNFPDRFSGHQFPNYSSELNVNALLLGDSALYLCASSLGGLSGYEQYFGPGTRLTVT.

The V call is TRBV12-3 or TRBV12-4, the J call TRBJ1-2, with D possibly matching TRBD1 (5 bases). This CDR3 has 16 amino acids. V lost 6 bases and J lost 2, with 19 bases in between. The DNA for the CDR3 is TGTGCCAGCAGAGTCGCCGCCCTGGGGGGAAACTATGGCTACACCTTC. It specifies CASRVAALGGNYGYTF.

The rearrangement uses TRBV7-9 and TRBJ1-2; 9 positions match TRBD1. This CDR3 region has 15 residues. CDR1 and CDR2 (germline): SEHNR, FQNEAQ (reference sequence). Trimming cost V 3 bases and J 6 bases; bases outside gene matches: 8. CDR3 DNA sequence: TGTGCCAGCAGCTTCGACAGGGGGGTCGGCCATGGCTACACCTTC. Translated, it gives CASSFDRGVGHGYTF.

This clonotype was seen only once. V and J are TRBV9 and TRBJ1-5; a possible D gene is TRBD1 (5 bases). Germline CDR1 is SGDLS and CDR2 is YYNGEE. This CDR3 comprises 15 residues. V lost 4 bases and J lost 1, with 12 bases in between. CDR3 coding DNA: TGTGCCAGCAGCACCACGGGGGAAAGCAATCAGCCCCAGCATTTT. This sequence encodes CASSTTGESNQPQHF.

This chain connects TRBV4-1 to TRBJ1-1, with D unresolved. This CDR3 comprises 15 residues. Germline CDR1 is MGHRA and CDR2 is YSYEKL. Trimming took off 4 bases at V and 5 bases at J, with 17 bases between the two ends. CDR3 sequence (DNA): TGCGCCAGCAGCCCCCCAGCGGCCACAAGGACTGAAGCTTTCTTT. The encoded protein is CASSPPAATRTEAFF.

The CDR3 DNA reads as TGTGCCAGCAGTGTTGGGGGGGGGAACACTGAAGCTTTCTTT. Translating gives CASSVGGGNTEAFF. The rearrangement links TRBV6-1 to TRBJ1-1, with D perhaps matching TRBD1 (5 bases). This CDR3 region has 14 residues. Deletions cut 4 bases from V and 1 base from J, with 10 bases between. Germline V CDR1 and CDR2: MNHNS, SASEGT.

V usage is TRBV20-1 and J usage is TRBJ2-1; 8 bases are a match to TRBD1. CDR3 length: 16 amino acids. Per germline, CDR1 DFQATT and CDR2 SNEGSKA (reference sequence). V gave up 4 bases and J gave up 3 bases; unmatched junction bases: 11. CDR3 region: CSATPIGTGHYNEQFF. DNA of the CDR3: TGCAGTGCTACACCGATCGGGACAGGACACTACAATGAGCAGTTCTTC.

The V gene is TRBV12-3 or TRBV12-4, the J gene TRBJ1-6; D not certain. The CDR3 is 13 residues long. V was trimmed by 6 bases and J by 6 bases, leaving 9 bases between them. In DNA form, the CDR3 reads TGTGCCAGCAGCCCGCGGGGTAATTCACCCCTCCACTTT. Translating gives CASSPRGNSPLHF.

The V call is TRBV20-1, the J call TRBJ2-3, with D maybe TRBD2 (5 bases). The CDR3 has 13 residues. With 2 bases removed from V and 5 bases from J, the gap between germline ends came to 11 bases. Germline V gives CDR1 DFQATT, CDR2 SNEGSKA (reference sequence). The CDR3 coding sequence is TGCAGTGCTAGAAAGTCCGCGGGAGATACGCAGTATTTT. Its protein product is CSARKSAGDTQYF.